The present entry profiles one T cell receptor (beta chain) with its context. Its antigen remains unidentified. Each cDNA molecule carried a unique molecular identifier. TCRdb reanalysed the 5' RACE reads using MiXCR and keeps one entry per CDR3 protein. The sample lists about 29,000 distinct CDR3 sequences; about 4.8% were seen once. The CDR3 has 16 amino acids. Trimming removed 6 bases at V and 5 bases at J, with 20 bases between. This entry belongs to a study of early T cells in non-severe SARS-CoV-2 infection. Study overall: Bulk RNA from unsorted whole blood was sequenced; chains were unpaired. Study-level points and caveats: CD4 and private specificities were missed by VDJdb matching, which favored anti-spike CD8 responses.

Material: whole blood. The sequence was obtained from an adult who was a healthcare worker with PCR-confirmed SARS-CoV-2 infection or an uninfected control (not recorded which). The chain carries TRBV12-3 or TRBV12-4 and TRBJ2-1, with D perhaps TRBD2 (6 bases). Written as DNA, the CDR3 is TGTGCCAGCAGAGCCGACTCGCGCGGGGCGCACAATGAGCAGTTCTTC. The encoded protein is CASRADSRGAHNEQFF.